Listed here is a single TCR beta chain. The antigen remains undetermined. The data were obtained in a study of siplizumab effects on memory and regulatory T cells. The study, taken as a whole, reports: Sequences below about 10^-5 frequency were poorly captured. As a result, only a minor fraction of alloreactive clones mapped to unstimulated subsets.

TCRdb keeps only in-frame clones here, not all; method: immunoSEQ multiplex PCR. The data show tens of thousands of clones, about 90% seen once. The sequence was obtained from a human donor in good health. Sequences were obtained from naive CD8+ T cells sorted from blood.

The CDR3 DNA sequence: TGTGCCAGCAGTTTTGGGCGGGAGTACGGCAATGAGCAGTTCTTC. This gives the protein CASSFGREYGNEQFF. The V and J genes are TRBV27 and TRBJ2-1; the match to TRBD2 covers 7 bases. Germline V lookup: CDR1 MNHEY, CDR2 SMNVEV (reference sequence). The V gene end was trimmed by 3 bases and the J gene end by 6 bases; junction bases not matched to a gene: 8. The CDR3 extends over 15 amino acids.